Shown below are 19 T cell receptor beta chains from a single sample sequenced in a study of regulatory T cells in long-lasting Graves disease. Regarding time point: persistent/refractory GD, antithyroid drugs over 5 years with positive TRAb. Preparation of the TCR library used RNA extracted from PBMCs. Both iRepertoire HTBI primers and Arm-PCR of CDR3 regions were used to build the TCR beta libraries. TCRdb re-called the multiplex PCR reads with MiXCR, one entry per CDR3 protein. Of more than 300,000 distinct CDR3 sequences listed, 23% are singletons. The starting material was peripheral blood mononuclear cells (PBMCs), obtained when the disease was refractory, from a patient treated with antithyroid drugs. These receptors were collected from a woman aged 40 to 50 with Graves disease.

This chain links TRBV2 with TRBJ1-6; the D is unclear. V was trimmed by 6 bases and J by 8 bases, leaving 14 bases between them. The CDR3 consists of 14 residues. Germline values: CDR1 SNHLY, CDR2 FYNNEI. CDR3 nucleotide sequence: TGTGCCAGCAGGGAGACATCTCTCTATTCACCCCTCCACTTT. The encoded protein is CASRETSLYSPLHF.

The table lists this clonotype with many counts. This rearrangement joins TRBV29-1 to TRBJ1-2; D gene unclear. V was pared by 4 bases and J by 4 bases, with 13 bases between. The CDR3 is 13 amino acids. The germline gives CDR1 SQVTM, CDR2 ANQGSEA. As DNA, the CDR3 is TGCAGCGTTGTTGATAAGGGCATCTATGGCTACACCTTC. Protein: CSVVDKGIYGYTF.

The chain recombines TRBV6-2 or TRBV6-3 with TRBJ2-7, with D perhaps TRBD2 (5 bases). Trimming pared 2 bases from V and 6 bases from J, leaving 11 bases between. The CDR3 is 13 residues long. Germline CDR1 and CDR2: MNHEY and SVGEGT. The CDR3 DNA follows: TGTGCCAGCAGTTACCGGACTTCCCCCGAGCAGTACTTC. Protein sequence: CASSYRTSPEQYF.

This clonotype was counted many times. CDR3: CASSLGQAFPQHF. Written as DNA, the CDR3 is TGTGCCAGCAGTTTGGGACAGGCCTTCCCCCAGCATTTT. The chain recombines TRBV28 with TRBJ1-5; 8 bases match TRBD1. The CDR3 has 13 residues. V was pared by 3 bases and J by 10 bases, with 5 bases of the junction left unmatched. Germline assignment: CDR1 MDHEN and CDR2 SYDVKM. Filled out from reference TRBV28 and TRBJ1-5, the complete variable domain reads DVKVTQSSRYLVKRTGEKVFLECVQDMDHENMFWYRQDPGLGLRLIYFSYDVKMKEKGDIPEGYSVSREKKERFSLILESASTNQTSMYLCASSLGQAFPQHFGDGTRLSIL.

This clonotype was counted at least ten times. V and J are TRBV2 and TRBJ2-1; no clear D gene. Trimming cost V 6 bases and J 6 bases, with 6 bases left between them. The CDR3 runs 11 residues. CDR1 is SNHLY, CDR2 FYNNEI, per germline. CDR3 sequence: CASRRSNEQFF. The CDR3 coding sequence is TGTGCCAGCAGGAGGTCCAATGAGCAGTTCTTC.

Concerning this clonotype: One base separates it from a far larger clone, so it is likely a read error. The rearrangement links TRBV7-2 to TRBJ2-7; D call uncertain. The V end was cut by 7 bases, the J end by 4 bases, with 11 bases between. The CDR3 has 12 amino acids. Looked up from germline, CDR1 is SGHTA and CDR2 is FQGNSA. CDR3 loop: CASNSHGYEQYF. CDR3 nucleotide sequence: TGTGCCAGCAATTCCCACGGGTACGAGCAGTACTTC.

The rearrangement links TRBV4-1 to TRBJ2-7; the D is unclear. CDR3 length: 15 residues. Germline V gene data show CDR1 as MGHRA and CDR2 as YSYEKL. Deletions cut 4 bases from V and 3 bases from J, with 16 bases between. The CDR3: CASSLGLDTYYEQYF. The CDR3 DNA reads TGCGCCAGCAGCCTCGGCCTCGACACATACTACGAGCAGTACTTC.

V and J are TRBV7-3 and TRBJ2-3; D is tentatively TRBD1 or TRBD2 (5 bases each). V lost 5 bases and J lost 2, with 8 bases in between. The CDR3 has 13 amino acids. Looked up from germline, CDR1 is SGHTA and CDR2 is FQGTGA. The CDR3 DNA reads TGTGCCAGCAGCCGGGACCTCACAGATACGCAGTATTTT. Translating it yields CASSRDLTDTQYF.

Many counts were recorded for this clonotype. This rearrangement joins TRBV28 to TRBJ1-5, with no clear D. The CDR3 runs to 14 residues. CDR1 and CDR2 (germline): MDHEN, SYDVKM. Trimming left V 4 bases short and J 0 bases short, with 7 bases between. CDR3 amino acids: CASSSINSNQPQHF. DNA for the CDR3: TGTGCCAGCAGTTCGATAAATAGCAATCAGCCCCAGCATTTT.

At least ten counts were recorded for this clonotype. The chain couples TRBV12-3 or TRBV12-4 to TRBJ1-1; TRBD1 might be the D (6 bases). The ends were cut back, 5 bases at V and 6 bases at J, with 13 bases in the middle. CDR3 length: 13 amino acids. The CDR3 nucleotides are TGTGCCAGCAGTGCGTACAGGGCGGCTGAAGCTTTCTTT. Protein: CASSAYRAAEAFF.

The CDR3 DNA is TGTGCCAGCAGCCAAGGAGATACGCAGTATTTT. Amino acids: CASSQGDTQYF. This chain links TRBV3-1 with TRBJ2-3; D remains ambiguous. Trimming removed 1 base at V and 5 bases at J, with 1 base between. This CDR3 contains 11 residues. CDR1 is LGHDT, CDR2 YNNKEL, per germline (reference sequence).

This clonotype has a count of ten or more. This chain links TRBV14 with TRBJ1-4; D is unresolved. The CDR3 totals 13 residues. Between the trimmed V and J ends, which lost 4 bases and 4 bases, there was a span of 7 bases. Germline V lookup: CDR1 SGHDN, CDR2 FVKESK. CDR3 in amino acids: CASSPQFNEKLFF. CDR3 DNA: TGTGCCAGCAGCCCCCAGTTTAATGAAAAACTGTTTTTT.

In DNA, the CDR3 is TGTGCCTGGGGGATACCCGAATCATATGGCTACACCTTC. Translated: CAWGIPESYGYTF. V and J are TRBV30 and TRBJ1-2; D is uncertain. The V gene's germline CDR1 is GTSNPN and CDR2 SVGIG (reference sequence). The CDR3 is 13 amino acids. V was clipped by 5 bases and J by 5 bases, with 15 bases between them.

This sequence joins TRBV6-1 and TRBJ2-3; D gene uncertain. The CDR3 is 11 residues long. V was cut by 5 bases and J by 6 bases, with 6 bases left in between. The germline V gene has CDR1 MNHNS and CDR2 SASEGT. The CDR3 reads CASSNWDTQYF. For the CDR3, the DNA is TGTGCCAGCAGTAACTGGGATACGCAGTATTTT.

At least ten counts were recorded for this clonotype. The gene calls are TRBV7-9 and TRBJ2-2; no reliable D call. This CDR3 has 15 residues. The germline V and J ends were trimmed by 2 bases and 1 base, with 8 bases remaining between them. The germline CDR1 and CDR2 sequences are SEHNR and FQNEAQ (reference sequence). In DNA form, the CDR3 reads TGTGCCAGCAGCTTAAAGACGGTGAACACCGGGGAGCTGTTTTTT. It is translated as CASSLKTVNTGELFF.

The chain uses TRBV12-3 or TRBV12-4 and TRBJ2-1, with 8 bases that match TRBD1. V dropped 5 bases and J dropped 7; count of bases not matched to a gene: 13. The CDR3 extends over 16 amino acids. In nucleotides, the CDR3 is TGTGCCAGCAGTCAGCTATCCGGGACAGGTAGTAATGAGCAGTTCTTC. Translated, it gives CASSQLSGTGSNEQFF.

The sample holds many counts of this clonotype. V is TRBV6-2 or TRBV6-3 and J is TRBJ2-7, with D tentatively TRBD1 (6 bases). The CDR3 is 14 residues long. V was cut by 7 bases and J by 1 base, with 14 bases left in between. The V gene's germline CDR1 is MNHEY and CDR2 SVGEGT. This CDR3 reads CASKQQGYSYEQYF. The CDR3 nucleotides are TGTGCCAGCAAACAACAGGGATATTCCTACGAGCAGTACTTC.

This clonotype showed up many times. CDR3 region: CASSLWSSSTEAFF. DNA for the CDR3: TGTGCCAGCAGCTTATGGTCGTCCAGCACTGAAGCTTTCTTT. V and J are TRBV11-2 and TRBJ1-1; no clear D gene. V dropped 2 bases and J dropped 4 bases, with 11 bases sitting between them. Germline V gene sequence: CDR1 SGHAT, CDR2 FQNNGV. The CDR3 length is 14 residues.

This clonotype was observed many times. The chain has TRBV11-2 and TRBJ2-2; 8 bases are shared with TRBD2. Trimming removed 3 bases from V and 2 bases from J; junction bases left unmatched: 5. Germline V gene lookup returns CDR1 SGHAT and CDR2 FQNNGV. There are 16 residues in the CDR3. The CDR3 protein is CASSFVGTRNTGELFF. DNA of the CDR3: TGTGCCAGCAGCTTCGTTGGGACTAGAAACACCGGGGAGCTGTTTTTT. Variable domain in full (rest from reference TRBV11-2 and TRBJ2-2): EAGVAQSPRYKIIEKRQSVAFWCNPISGHATLYWYQQILGQGPKLLIQFQNNGVVDDSQLPKDRFSAERLKGVDSTLKIQPAKLEDSAVYLCASSFVGTRNTGELFFGEGSRLTVL.